This T cell receptor (beta chain) derives from a study of molecular identifiers for immune sequencing clone quantification. Study at large: Across replicate runs, RNA obtained from around 20,000 or 100,000 naive CD8 cells was divided into five, with four undergoing sequencing. Whole-study findings and limits: Clones that had above 20 RNA copies took up over 98% of effector molecules but under 1% in naive cells.

This clonotype was picked up many times. What it binds is not known. Listed TCR primers, together with previously described methods, were used for the bulk TCR libraries. TCRdb re-called the PCR reads through MiXCR, storing one row per CDR3 protein. This sample yields about 40,000 distinct CDR3 sequences, of which nearly 25% are seen a single time; 0.98% belongs to the top ten. Germline lookup yields CDR1 SGHVS and CDR2 FNYEAQ. This CDR3 comprises 13 residues. Deletions cut 2 bases from V and 2 bases from J, with 6 bases between. The receptor's source is a human donor in good health. Some libraries in this study had Jurkat cell RNA spiked in. Sequenced material: naive CD8+ T cells from blood, with Jurkat cell RNA spiked in. Subset given: FACS-sorted CD8+CD4-CCR7+CD45RA+ naive T cells. The chain carries TRBV7-6 and TRBJ2-5; D is unclear. The CDR3 region has the DNA TGTGCCAGCAGCTTATATCCTCAAGAGACCCAGTACTTC. This translates into CASSLYPQETQYF.